This section outlines one T cell receptor beta chain sequence together with its context. Sequencing was performed with immunoSEQ multiplex PCR; in TCRdb, only in-frame clones are kept and a portion is missing. The sample contains around 170,000 clones, about 88% of which appear only once. These data belong to a study of blood T cell repertoires in COVID-19. The CDR3 extends over 14 amino acids. Germline V CDR1 and CDR2: MNHEY, SVGAGI. V lost 6 bases to trimming and J lost 8 bases; unmatched junction nucleotides: 12. The sample was peripheral blood. The chain couples TRBV6-5 to TRBJ1-2; 7 bases match TRBD1. This clonotype was obtained from a man aged 60-69 years with acute or convalescent COVID-19. The CDR3 DNA is TGTGCCAGCAGATTAGGACAGGCACCCCTGGGCTACACCTTC. As protein: CASRLGQAPLGYTF.